This T cell receptor (beta chain) derives from a study of blood T cell repertoires in COVID-19. Across the whole study: Samples taken during acute and convalescent COVID-19 were collected in the United States, Italy and Spain.

The germline V gene has CDR1 SGHRS and CDR2 YFSETQ. The V and J ends lost 3 bases and 7 bases, in that order; junction bases with no gene match: 10. The CDR3 totals 15 residues. The method was immunoSEQ multiplex PCR; TCRdb's version includes in-frame clones alone and lacks a portion of them. The sample has approximately 350,000 clones, around 92% seen once. This chain links TRBV5-1 with TRBJ2-5; 9 nucleotides agree with TRBD2. The sequencing input was peripheral blood. This sequence originates from a woman aged 25 to 39 with COVID-19, enrolled during active disease. CDR3 DNA: TGCGCCAGCAGCTCCTCGACTAGCGGAGGGGGGACCCAGTACTTC. Its protein is CASSSSTSGGGTQYF. Drawing the rest from reference TRBV5-1 and TRBJ2-5, the complete variable domain is KAGVTQTPRYLIKTRGQQVTLSCSPISGHRSVSWYQQTPGQGLQFLFEYFSETQRNKGNFPGRFSGRQFSNSRSEMNVSTLELGDSALYLCASSSSTSGGGTQYFGPGTRLLVL.